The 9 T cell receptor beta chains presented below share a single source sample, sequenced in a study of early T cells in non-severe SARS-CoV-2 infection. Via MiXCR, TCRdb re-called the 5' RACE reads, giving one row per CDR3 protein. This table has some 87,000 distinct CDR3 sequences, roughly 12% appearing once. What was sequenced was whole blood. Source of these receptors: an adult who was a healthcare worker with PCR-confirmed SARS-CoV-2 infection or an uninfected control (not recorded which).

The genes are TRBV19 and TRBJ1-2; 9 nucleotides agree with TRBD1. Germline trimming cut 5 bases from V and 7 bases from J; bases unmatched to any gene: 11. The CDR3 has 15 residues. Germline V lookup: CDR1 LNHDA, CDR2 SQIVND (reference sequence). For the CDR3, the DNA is TGTGCCAGTAGTGACACCGGGACAGGGTCCGGTGGCTACACCTTC. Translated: CASSDTGTGSGGYTF. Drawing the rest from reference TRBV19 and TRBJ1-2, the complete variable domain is DGGITQSPKYLFRKEGQNVTLSCEQNLNHDAMYWYRQDPGQGLRLIYYSQIVNDFQKGDIAEGYSVSREKKESFPLTVTSAQKNPTAFYLCASSDTGTGSGGYTFGSGTRLTVV.

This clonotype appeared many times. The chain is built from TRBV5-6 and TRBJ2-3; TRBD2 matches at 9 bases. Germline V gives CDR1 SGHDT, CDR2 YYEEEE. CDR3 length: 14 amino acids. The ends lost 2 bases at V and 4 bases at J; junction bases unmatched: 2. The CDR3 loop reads CASSLRTSADTQYF. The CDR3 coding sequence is TGTGCCAGCAGCTTAAGGACTAGCGCAGATACGCAGTATTTT.

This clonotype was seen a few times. The chain's CDR3 is CASSLWGTATYNEQFF. The CDR3 DNA sequence: TGTGCCAGCAGTTTGTGGGGGACCGCTACCTACAATGAGCAGTTCTTC. V and J are TRBV27 and TRBJ2-1; D may be TRBD1 or TRBD2 (5 bases each). This CDR3 has 16 amino acids. The V end was cut by 3 bases, the J end by 2 bases, with 14 bases between. In germline, CDR1 is MNHEY, CDR2 SMNVEV (reference sequence).

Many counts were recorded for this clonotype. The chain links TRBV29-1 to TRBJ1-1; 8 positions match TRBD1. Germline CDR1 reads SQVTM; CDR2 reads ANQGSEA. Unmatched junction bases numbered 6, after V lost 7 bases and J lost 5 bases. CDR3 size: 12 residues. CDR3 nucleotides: TGCAGCGCGGACAGGGAGGAGACTGAAGCTTTCTTT. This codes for CSADREETEAFF.

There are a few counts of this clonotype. CDR3 sequence: CASSPVRGRLDTQYF. The CDR3 nucleotides read TGCGCCAGCAGCCCTGTACGGGGCCGCTTAGATACGCAGTATTTT. This chain connects TRBV4-3 to TRBJ2-3, with D perhaps being TRBD1 or TRBD2 (5 bases each). Trimming removed 4 bases from V and 5 bases from J, with 16 bases in between. Germline lookup yields CDR1 LGHNA and CDR2 YSLEER. This CDR3 has 15 amino acids.

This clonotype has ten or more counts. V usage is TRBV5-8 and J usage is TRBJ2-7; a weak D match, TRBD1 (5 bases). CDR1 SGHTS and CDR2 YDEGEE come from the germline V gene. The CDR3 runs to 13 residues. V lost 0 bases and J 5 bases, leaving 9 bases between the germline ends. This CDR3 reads CASSLVLGHEQYF. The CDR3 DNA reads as TGTGCCAGCAGCTTGGTATTGGGGCACGAGCAGTACTTC.

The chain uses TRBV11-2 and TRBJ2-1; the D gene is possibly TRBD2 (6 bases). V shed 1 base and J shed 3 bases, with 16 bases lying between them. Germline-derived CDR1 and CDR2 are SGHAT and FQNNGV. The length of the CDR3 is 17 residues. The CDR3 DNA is TGTGCCAGCAGCTTAGTCTTCGGGACTGCCGACTACAATGAGCAGTTCTTC. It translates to CASSLVFGTADYNEQFF.

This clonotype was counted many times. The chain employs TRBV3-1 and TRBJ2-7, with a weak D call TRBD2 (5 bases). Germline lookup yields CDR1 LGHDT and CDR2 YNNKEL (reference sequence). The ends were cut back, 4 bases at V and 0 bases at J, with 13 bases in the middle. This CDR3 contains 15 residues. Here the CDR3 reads CASSPPSGSSYEQYF. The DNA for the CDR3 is TGTGCCAGCAGCCCCCCCAGCGGAAGCTCCTACGAGCAGTACTTC.

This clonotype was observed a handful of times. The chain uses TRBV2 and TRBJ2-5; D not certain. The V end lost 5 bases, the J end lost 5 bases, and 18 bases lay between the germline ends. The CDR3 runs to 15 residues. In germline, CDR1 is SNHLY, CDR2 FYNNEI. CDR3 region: CASSSTLAGQETQYF. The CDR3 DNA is TGTGCCAGCAGTTCCACCCTTGCCGGGCAGGAGACCCAGTACTTC.